Below are 30 T cell receptor beta chains sequenced from a single sample in a study of blood T cell repertoires in COVID-19. Only in-frame clones appear in the TCRdb table, and some are missing; sequencing was by immunoSEQ multiplex PCR. The sample includes some 170,000 clones, approximately 80% of them seen just once. The sample taken for sequencing was PBMCs or T cells enriched from blood (not recorded which). The receptors stem from a woman in her fifties or sixties who had recovered from COVID-19.

The genes are TRBV11-2 and TRBJ1-1; tentatively, D is TRBD1 (5 bases). This CDR3 spans 16 amino acids. CDR1 SGHAT and CDR2 FQNNGV come from the germline V gene. V was shortened by 3 bases and J by 1 base, with 15 bases between the two germline ends. The CDR3 sequence: CASSLTRQIQNTEAFF. For the CDR3, the DNA is TGTGCCAGCAGCTTGACCCGACAGATTCAGAACACTGAAGCTTTCTTT.

The chain uses TRBV28 and TRBJ2-7; 10 bases match TRBD2. Germline loops: CDR1 MDHEN, CDR2 SYDVKM. V shed 4 bases and J 4 bases; nucleotides not matched to a gene: 10. The CDR3 runs 16 residues. The CDR3 reads CASSSLLAGPSYEQYF. CDR3 sequence (DNA): TGTGCCAGCAGTTCGTTACTAGCGGGACCCTCGTACGAGCAGTACTTC.

CDR3 DNA sequence: TGTGCCACTCCGGGACAGCACTACAATGAGCAGTTCTTC. Encoded protein: CATPGQHYNEQFF. The V gene is TRBV2, the J gene TRBJ2-1, with 7 nucleotides matching TRBD1. The V gene's germline CDR1 is SNHLY and CDR2 FYNNEI. V trimming: 10 bases; J trimming: 3 bases; junction bases outside the gene matches: 6. The CDR3 covers 13 residues. Using reference TRBV2 and TRBJ2-1 for the parts outside the CDR3, the full variable domain is EPEVTQTPSHQVTQMGQEVILRCVPISNHLYFYWYRQILGQKVEFLVSFYNNEISEKSEIFDDQFSVERPDGSNFTLKIRSTKLEDSAMYFCATPGQHYNEQFFGPGTRLTVL.

This clone turned up a few times. The chain couples TRBV7-9 to TRBJ1-1; TRBD1 is a possible D gene (6 bases). CDR3 length: 15 amino acids. Between the trimmed V and J ends, which lost 3 bases and 6 bases, there was a span of 17 bases. The germline gives CDR1 SEHNR, CDR2 FQNEAQ (reference sequence). The CDR3 region has the DNA TGTGCCAGCAGCTTTACCACATGGACAGAAGCTGAAGCTTTCTTT. This sequence encodes CASSFTTWTEAEAFF.

The genes are TRBV30 and TRBJ2-1; the D is unclear. The CDR3 contains 13 residues. CDR1 GTSNPN and CDR2 SVGIG come from the germline V gene (reference sequence). V was cut by 0 bases and J by 9 bases, with 12 bases left in between. Here the CDR3 reads CAWSVLSVGEQFF. The CDR3, as DNA: TGTGCCTGGAGTGTATTGAGTGTTGGTGAGCAGTTCTTC.

This clone was seen a single time. J is TRBJ1-5 and V is TRBV19; TRBD1 might be the D (6 bases). Per germline, CDR1 LNHDA and CDR2 SQIVND (reference sequence). This CDR3 spans 16 amino acids. V was pared by 5 bases and J by 3 bases, with 17 bases between. This chain's CDR3 is CASSYKQGAANQPQHF. The CDR3 bases are TGTGCCAGTAGTTATAAACAGGGAGCAGCCAATCAGCCCCAGCATTTT.

V is TRBV7-2 and J is TRBJ2-3, with 7 bases matching TRBD2. Unmatched junction bases numbered 4, after V lost 0 bases and J lost 1 base. The germline CDR1 and CDR2 sequences are SGHTA and FQGNSA. The CDR3 covers 16 residues. CDR3 loop: CASSLAGTTRTDTQYF. For the CDR3, the DNA is TGTGCCAGCAGCTTAGCAGGGACTACTCGCACAGATACGCAGTATTTT.

This clone was observed a single time. The rearrangement joins TRBV2 to TRBJ2-7; TRBD1 might be the D (6 bases). Germline CDR1 reads SNHLY; CDR2 reads FYNNEI. V lost 0 bases, J lost 6 bases, and 21 bases lay in between. CDR3 length equals 17 residues. For the CDR3, the DNA is TGTGCCAGCAGTGAAGCGGTTATGACAGGACCCTACCCCGAGCAGTACTTC. Its protein product is CASSEAVMTGPYPEQYF.

The chain is built from TRBV11-1 and TRBJ2-7; unclear D gene. This CDR3 is 15 amino acids long. CDR1 SGHAT and CDR2 FQDESV come from the germline V gene (reference sequence). The ends were cut back, 0 bases at V and 0 bases at J, with 9 bases in the middle. The CDR3: CASSLAEVSSYEQYF. The CDR3 region has the DNA TGTGCCAGCAGCTTAGCTGAGGTCAGCTCCTACGAGCAGTACTTC.

The chain recombines TRBV28 with TRBJ2-2; 15 nucleotides match TRBD2. The V and J ends lost 2 bases and 2 bases, in that order; junction bases with no gene match: 6. Germline values: CDR1 MDHEN, CDR2 SYDVKM. CDR3 length: 19 amino acids. CDR3 bases: TGTGCCAGCAGTTTACCTCCGGGACTAGCGGGAGGAAACACCGGGGAGCTGTTTTTT. Its protein is CASSLPPGLAGGNTGELFF. Variable domain in full (rest from reference TRBV28 and TRBJ2-2): DVKVTQSSRYLVKRTGEKVFLECVQDMDHENMFWYRQDPGLGLRLIYFSYDVKMKEKGDIPEGYSVSREKKERFSLILESASTNQTSMYLCASSLPPGLAGGNTGELFFGEGSRLTVL.

This clone was recorded only once. The chain links TRBV5-5 to TRBJ1-2; 9 bases are a match to TRBD1. CDR3 size: 15 residues. Germline V CDR1 and CDR2: SGHKS, YYEKEE (reference sequence). J lost 1 base, V lost 4 bases, and 5 bases had no gene match. The CDR3 coding sequence is TGTGCCAGCAGCCCCTCGGGACAGGGTAACTATGGCTACACCTTC. Residues: CASSPSGQGNYGYTF.

The DNA of the CDR3 is TGTGCCAGCAGCCCCCCGGATGGGAGCGCGGTCAATGAGCAGTTCTTC. Protein: CASSPPDGSAVNEQFF. V and J are TRBV5-4 and TRBJ2-1; D is possibly TRBD2 (5 bases). This CDR3 is 16 amino acids long. Trimming took 4 bases from V and 6 from J, leaving 20 bases between them. Per germline, CDR1 SGHNT and CDR2 YYREEE (reference sequence).

The rearrangement uses TRBV10-3 and TRBJ2-1; 10 bases map to TRBD2. The junction had 9 bases not matched to a gene; V was cut back by 5 bases and J by 8 bases. Germline CDR1 reads ENHRY; CDR2 reads SYGVKD. The CDR3 is 15 amino acids. The CDR3 spells CAISTTSGQKDEQFF. The CDR3 region has the DNA TGTGCCATCAGTACGACTAGCGGGCAGAAAGATGAGCAGTTCTTC.

The rearrangement uses TRBV14 and TRBJ1-6; no clear D gene. V was shortened by 2 bases and J by 8 bases, with 7 bases between the two germline ends. This CDR3 contains 13 residues. Germline values: CDR1 SGHDN, CDR2 FVKESK. In DNA, the CDR3 is TGTGCCAGCAGCCAATATCCAGATTCACCCCTCCACTTT. It translates to CASSQYPDSPLHF.

This clone has a single count. The rearrangement joins TRBV19 to TRBJ1-4; 7 bases are shared with TRBD1. Germline CDR1 reads LNHDA; CDR2 reads SQIVND (reference sequence). This CDR3 is built from 12 residues. The trim removed 10 bases at V and 10 bases at J, leaving 9 bases unmatched. CDR3 sequence reads: CATRTGAGKLFF. The CDR3 nucleotides are TGTGCCACCAGAACAGGGGCTGGAAAACTGTTTTTT.

This chain links TRBV29-1 with TRBJ2-1, with 8 nucleotides matching TRBD2. Germline lookup yields CDR1 SQVTM and CDR2 ANQGSEA. The V and J ends lost 0 bases and 3 bases, in that order; junction bases with no gene match: 7. This CDR3 contains 16 residues. CDR3: CSVEDLSSGSYNEQFF. The CDR3 nucleotides are TGCAGCGTTGAAGATCTATCCAGCGGGAGCTACAATGAGCAGTTCTTC.

This clone showed up just a few times. The V and J genes are TRBV7-9 and TRBJ1-2; D uncertain. CDR1 and CDR2 from the germline V gene are SEHNR and FQNEAQ (reference sequence). CDR3 size: 9 residues. CDR3 in amino acids: CAVGDGYTF. The CDR3 DNA sequence: TGTGCGGTGGGAGATGGCTACACCTTC. The whole variable domain, filled in from reference TRBV7-9 and TRBJ1-2, reads DTGVSQNPRHKITKRGQNVTFRCDPISEHNRLYWYRQTLGQGPEFLTYFQNEAQLEKSRLLSDRFSAERPKGSFSTLEIQRTEQGDSAMYLCAVGDGYTFGSGTRLTVV.

The chain uses TRBV28 and TRBJ1-2; D might be TRBD1 (5 bases). V lost 6 bases to trimming and J lost 4 bases, with 12 bases between them. CDR1 is MDHEN and CDR2 is SYDVKM in the germline V gene. This CDR3 spans 13 amino acids. This CDR3 reads CASRSGSRYGYTF. CDR3 DNA: TGTGCCAGCAGGTCAGGGTCCCGCTATGGCTACACCTTC.

The chain uses TRBV30 and TRBJ2-3, with 12 nucleotides matching TRBD2. This CDR3 is built from 14 residues. Trimming removed 0 bases from V and 5 bases from J; junction bases left unmatched: 0. Per germline, CDR1 GTSNPN and CDR2 SVGIG (reference sequence). In DNA, the CDR3 is TGTGCCTGGAGTGTGGGACTAGCGGGAGATACGCAGTATTTT. Its translation: CAWSVGLAGDTQYF.

V gene TRBV19 combines with J gene TRBJ2-7, with 9 bases identical to TRBD2. The germline gives CDR1 LNHDA, CDR2 SQIVND (reference sequence). Unmatched junction bases numbered 16, after V lost 3 bases and J lost 7 bases. The CDR3 contains 17 residues. The CDR3 loop is CASSMWSSGTQTGEQYF. CDR3 in DNA: TGTGCCAGTAGTATGTGGTCTAGCGGGACGCAAACGGGGGAGCAGTACTTC.

There are a few counts of this clone. The chain is built from TRBV5-4 and TRBJ1-1; 7 nucleotides align to TRBD1. Germline V gives CDR1 SGHNT, CDR2 YYREEE (reference sequence). V lost 3 bases, J lost 6 bases, and 5 bases stayed unmatched. The length of the CDR3 is 13 residues. The CDR3 reads CASSWDGQAEAFF. The CDR3 bases are TGTGCCAGCAGCTGGGACGGACAGGCTGAAGCTTTCTTT.

The J gene is TRBJ2-2, the V gene TRBV6-2 or TRBV6-3, with D perhaps matching TRBD2 (5 bases). V lost 2 bases to trimming and J lost 4 bases, with 11 bases between them. The CDR3 sequence is 15 residues long. Per germline, CDR1 MNHEY and CDR2 SVGEGT. CDR3 nucleotide sequence: TGTGCCAGCAGTTACGGGCTAGCAGGCACCGGGGAGCTGTTTTTT. Its protein is CASSYGLAGTGELFF.

The sample holds one count of this clone. The chain couples TRBV14 to TRBJ1-2; weak D call: TRBD1 (5 bases). The CDR3 has 17 residues. Germline CDR1 reads SGHDN; CDR2 reads FVKESK. Trimming took 4 bases from V and 0 from J, leaving 18 bases between them. The chain's CDR3 is CASSPPAREGPNYGYTF. DNA for the CDR3: TGTGCCAGCAGCCCTCCGGCCAGGGAAGGCCCTAACTATGGCTACACCTTC.

The chain carries TRBV5-1 and TRBJ2-3; no reliable D call. CDR3 length equals 13 residues. Germline V gives CDR1 SGHRS, CDR2 YFSETQ. V shed 3 bases and J shed 4 bases, with 9 bases lying between them. This chain's CDR3 is CASSSDWADTQYF. In DNA, the CDR3 is TGCGCCAGCAGCTCTGACTGGGCAGATACGCAGTATTTT.

The rearrangement joins TRBV24-1 to TRBJ1-1; D is undetermined. The germline V and J ends were trimmed by 6 bases and 4 bases, with 11 bases remaining between them. This CDR3 has 13 amino acids. CDR1 is KGHDR, CDR2 SFDVKD, per germline. CDR3 in DNA: TGTGCCACCAGTACCTCCCTCGGCACTGAAGCTTTCTTT. Encoded protein: CATSTSLGTEAFF.

This clone was picked up one time. This chain joins TRBV7-2 and TRBJ2-2; 12 bases fit TRBD2. CDR3 length: 16 residues. V was clipped by 5 bases and J by 6 bases; unmatched bases: 7. Germline CDR1 reads SGHTA; CDR2 reads FQGNSA. CDR3 sequence (DNA): TGTGCCAGCAGCCTAAAACTAGCGGGGGGCCCCGGGGAGCTGTTTTTT. Protein product: CASSLKLAGGPGELFF.

This clone was observed a few times. Within the sample, other DNA sequences also encode this same CDR3. V usage is TRBV18 and J usage is TRBJ1-1; possible D gene TRBD1, 6 bases. Germline assignment: CDR1 KGHSH and CDR2 LQKENI. The CDR3 spans 13 residues. V lost 2 bases to trimming and J lost 3 bases, with 7 bases between them. CDR3 loop: CASSPRQDTEAFF. The CDR3 DNA sequence: TGTGCCAGCTCACCAAGACAGGACACTGAAGCTTTCTTT.

This chain connects TRBV2 to TRBJ1-1, with a tentative D call TRBD1 (5 bases). The CDR3 loop spans 14 amino acids. Germline values: CDR1 SNHLY, CDR2 FYNNEI. V lost 5 bases and J 5 bases, leaving 15 bases between the germline ends. CDR3 nucleotide sequence: TGTGCCAGCAGTAAAAAATGGGGACTGACTGAAGCTTTCTTT. Encoded protein: CASSKKWGLTEAFF.

This clone was observed a single time. The genes are TRBV18 and TRBJ2-5; D is undetermined. V was clipped by 3 bases and J by 1 base, with 6 bases between them. Germline values: CDR1 KGHSH, CDR2 LQKENI. This CDR3 is 13 amino acids long. CDR3 DNA sequence: TGTGCCAGCTCACCCGCACTCCAAGAGACCCAGTACTTC. Amino acid sequence: CASSPALQETQYF.

This clone was seen once. The chain carries TRBV19 and TRBJ2-1, with 9 bases identical to TRBD2. J lost 11 bases, V lost 5 bases, and 10 bases had no gene match. The germline V gene has CDR1 LNHDA and CDR2 SQIVND (reference sequence). This CDR3 has 14 amino acids. Written as DNA, the CDR3 is TGTGCCAGTAGTCCTCGACTGGCGGGAGGGAAGCAGTTCTTC. Its protein is CASSPRLAGGKQFF.